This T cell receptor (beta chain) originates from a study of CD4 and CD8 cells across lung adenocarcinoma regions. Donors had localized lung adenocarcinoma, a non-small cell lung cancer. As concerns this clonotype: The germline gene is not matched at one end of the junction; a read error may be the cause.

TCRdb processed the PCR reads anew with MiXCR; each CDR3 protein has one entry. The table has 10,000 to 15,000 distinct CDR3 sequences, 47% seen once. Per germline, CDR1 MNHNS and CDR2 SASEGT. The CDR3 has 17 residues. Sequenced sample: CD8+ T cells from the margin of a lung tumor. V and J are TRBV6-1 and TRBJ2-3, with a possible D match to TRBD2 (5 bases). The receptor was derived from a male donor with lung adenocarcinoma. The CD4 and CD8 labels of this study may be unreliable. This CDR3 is CASSAGSGGRDTDTQYF. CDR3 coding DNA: TGTGCCAGCAGTGCGGGGTCCGGAGGCCGTGACACAGATACGCAGTATTTC.